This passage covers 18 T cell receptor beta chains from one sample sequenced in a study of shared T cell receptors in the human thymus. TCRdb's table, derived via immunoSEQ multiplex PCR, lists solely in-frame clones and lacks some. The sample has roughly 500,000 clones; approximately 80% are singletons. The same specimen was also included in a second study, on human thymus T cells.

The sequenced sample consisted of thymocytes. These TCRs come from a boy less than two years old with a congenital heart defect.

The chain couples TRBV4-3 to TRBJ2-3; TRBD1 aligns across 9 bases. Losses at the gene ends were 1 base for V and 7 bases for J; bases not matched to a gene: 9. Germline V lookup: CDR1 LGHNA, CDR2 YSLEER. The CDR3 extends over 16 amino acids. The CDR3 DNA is TGCGCCAGCAGCCAAGGGCCGGGACAGGGTACGCATACGCAGTATTTT. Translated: CASSQGPGQGTHTQYF.

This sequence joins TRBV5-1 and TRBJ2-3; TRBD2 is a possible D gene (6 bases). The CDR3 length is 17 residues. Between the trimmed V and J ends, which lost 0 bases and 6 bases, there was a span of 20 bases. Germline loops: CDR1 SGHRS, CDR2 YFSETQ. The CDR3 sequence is CASSLDWVGSYVDTQYF. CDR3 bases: TGCGCCAGCAGCTTGGATTGGGTCGGGAGTTATGTGGATACGCAGTATTTT.

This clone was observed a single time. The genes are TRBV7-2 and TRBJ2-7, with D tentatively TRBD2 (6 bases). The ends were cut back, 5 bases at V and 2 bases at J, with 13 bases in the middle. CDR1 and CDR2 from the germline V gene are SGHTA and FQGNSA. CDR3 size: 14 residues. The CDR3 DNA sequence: TGTGCCAGCAGCCAAAGGCGGGGTCCCTACGAGCAGTACTTC. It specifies CASSQRRGPYEQYF.

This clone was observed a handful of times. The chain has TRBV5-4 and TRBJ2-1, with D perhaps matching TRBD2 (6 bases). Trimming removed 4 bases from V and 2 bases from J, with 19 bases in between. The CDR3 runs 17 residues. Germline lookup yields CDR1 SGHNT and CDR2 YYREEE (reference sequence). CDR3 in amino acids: CASSPEEWGEAYNEQFF. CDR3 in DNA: TGTGCCAGCAGCCCGGAGGAGTGGGGGGAGGCCTACAATGAGCAGTTCTTC.

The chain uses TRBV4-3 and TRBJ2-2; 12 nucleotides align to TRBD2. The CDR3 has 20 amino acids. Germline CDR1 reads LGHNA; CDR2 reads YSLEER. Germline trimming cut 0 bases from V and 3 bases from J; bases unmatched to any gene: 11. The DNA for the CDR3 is TGCGCCAGCAGCCAAGATAAAGGGCTAGCGGGAGGGCCCGACACCGGGGAGCTGTTTTTT. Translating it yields CASSQDKGLAGGPDTGELFF.

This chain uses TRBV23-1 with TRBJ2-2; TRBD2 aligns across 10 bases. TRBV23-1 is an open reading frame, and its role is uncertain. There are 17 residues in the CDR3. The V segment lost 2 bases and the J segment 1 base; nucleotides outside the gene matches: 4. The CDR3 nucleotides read TGCGCCAGCAGTCAACCCCCTAGCGGGAGGAACACCGGGGAGCTGTTTTTT. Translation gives CASSQPPSGRNTGELFF.

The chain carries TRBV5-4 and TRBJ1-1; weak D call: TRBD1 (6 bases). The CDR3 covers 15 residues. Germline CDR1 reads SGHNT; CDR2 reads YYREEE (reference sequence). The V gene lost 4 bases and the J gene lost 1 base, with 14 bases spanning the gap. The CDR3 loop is CASSPPRTANTEAFF. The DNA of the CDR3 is TGTGCCAGCAGCCCTCCTCGGACAGCGAACACTGAAGCTTTCTTT. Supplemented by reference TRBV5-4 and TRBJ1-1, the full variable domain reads ETGVTQSPTHLIKTRGQQVTLRCSSQSGHNTVSWYQQALGQGPQFIFQYYREEENGRGNFPPRFSGLQFPNYSSELNVNALELDDSALYLCASSPPRTANTEAFFGQGTRLTVV.

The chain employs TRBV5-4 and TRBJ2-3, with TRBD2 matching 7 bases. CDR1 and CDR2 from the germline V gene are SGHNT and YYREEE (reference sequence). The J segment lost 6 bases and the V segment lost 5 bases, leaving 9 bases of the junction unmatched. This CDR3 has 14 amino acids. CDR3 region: CASSSGLEVDTQYF. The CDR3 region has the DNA TGTGCCAGCAGTTCTGGACTAGAGGTGGATACGCAGTATTTT.

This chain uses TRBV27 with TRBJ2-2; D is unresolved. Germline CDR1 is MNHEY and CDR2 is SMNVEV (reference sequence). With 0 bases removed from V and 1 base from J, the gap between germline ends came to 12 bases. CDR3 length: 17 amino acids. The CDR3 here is CASSLSTRLKNTGELFF. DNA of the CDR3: TGTGCCAGCAGTTTATCGACCAGGTTGAAGAACACCGGGGAGCTGTTTTTT.

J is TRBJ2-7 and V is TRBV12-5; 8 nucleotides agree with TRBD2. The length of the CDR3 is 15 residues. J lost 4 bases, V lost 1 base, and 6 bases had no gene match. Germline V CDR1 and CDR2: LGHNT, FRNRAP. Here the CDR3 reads CASGLDEAGGYEQYF. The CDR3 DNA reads TGTGCTAGTGGTTTGGATGAGGCGGGAGGTTACGAGCAGTACTTC.

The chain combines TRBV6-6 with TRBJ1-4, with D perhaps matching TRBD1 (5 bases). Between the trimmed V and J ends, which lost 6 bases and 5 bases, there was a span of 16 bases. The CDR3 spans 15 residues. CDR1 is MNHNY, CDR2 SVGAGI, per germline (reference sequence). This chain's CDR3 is CASSDPGGGNEKLFF. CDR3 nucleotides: TGTGCCAGCAGCGATCCCGGGGGTGGGAATGAAAAACTGTTTTTT.

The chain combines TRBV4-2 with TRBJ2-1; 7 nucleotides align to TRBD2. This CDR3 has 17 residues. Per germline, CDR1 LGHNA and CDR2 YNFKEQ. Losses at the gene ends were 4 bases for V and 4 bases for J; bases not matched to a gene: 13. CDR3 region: CASSRPGGAGSYNEQFF. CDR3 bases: TGTGCCAGCAGCCGCCCGGGGGGAGCGGGATCATACAATGAGCAGTTCTTC.

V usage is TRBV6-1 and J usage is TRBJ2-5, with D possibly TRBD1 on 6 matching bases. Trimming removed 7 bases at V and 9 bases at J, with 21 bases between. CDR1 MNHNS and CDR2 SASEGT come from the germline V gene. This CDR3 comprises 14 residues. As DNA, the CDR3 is TGTGCCAGCATCAGGACAGCCCTACCGAGGGCCCAGTACTTC. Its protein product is CASIRTALPRAQYF.

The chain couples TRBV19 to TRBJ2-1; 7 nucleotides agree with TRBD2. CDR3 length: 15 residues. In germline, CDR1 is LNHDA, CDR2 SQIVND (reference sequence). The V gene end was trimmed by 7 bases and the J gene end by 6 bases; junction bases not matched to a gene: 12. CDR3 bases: TGTGCCAGTAAACGGTTGGCGGGAGAAGGCAATGAGCAGTTCTTC. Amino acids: CASKRLAGEGNEQFF.

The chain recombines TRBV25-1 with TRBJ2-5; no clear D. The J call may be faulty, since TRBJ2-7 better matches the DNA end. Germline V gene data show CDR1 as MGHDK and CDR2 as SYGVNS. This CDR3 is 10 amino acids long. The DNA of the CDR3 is TGTGCCAGCCCCCGCTACGAGCAGTACTTC. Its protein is CASPRYEQYF.

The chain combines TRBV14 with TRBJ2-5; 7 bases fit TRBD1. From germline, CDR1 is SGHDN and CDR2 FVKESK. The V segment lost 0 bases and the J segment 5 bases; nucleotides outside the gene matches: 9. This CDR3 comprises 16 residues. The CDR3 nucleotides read TGTGCCAGCAGCCAAGAGAGGGACAGAATGGGGGAGACCCAGTACTTC. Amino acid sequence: CASSQERDRMGETQYF.

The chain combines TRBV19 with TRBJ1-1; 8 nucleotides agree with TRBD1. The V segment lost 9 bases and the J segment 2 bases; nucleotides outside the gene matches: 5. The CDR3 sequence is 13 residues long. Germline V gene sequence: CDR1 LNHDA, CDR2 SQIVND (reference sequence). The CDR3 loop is CASLGQGNTEAFF. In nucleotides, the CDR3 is TGTGCCAGCCTCGGACAGGGCAACACTGAAGCTTTCTTT.

The CDR3 loop is CASSDSYPWGEREASGQYF. The DNA of the CDR3 is TGTGCCAGCAGTGACTCGTATCCTTGGGGGGAGCGGGAGGCCTCGGGGCAGTACTTC. This chain uses TRBV6-4 with TRBJ2-7, with 9 bases lining up with TRBD2. The CDR3 runs to 19 residues. Trimming at V came to 0 bases and at J to 9 bases, leaving 21 bases not matched to a gene. The V gene's germline CDR1 is MRHNA and CDR2 SNTAGT.